The present entry profiles one TCR beta chain with its context. Its target is unknown. The data originate from a study of beta chain features in type 1 diabetes. V trimming: 8 bases; J trimming: 6 bases; junction bases outside the gene matches: 3. The CDR3 has 13 residues. Germline V gives CDR1 ENHRY, CDR2 SYGVKD. Expressed TCRB transcripts were sequenced after all isolated RNA was converted to cDNA. Sequencing was performed with immunoSEQ multiplex PCR; in TCRdb, only in-frame clones are kept and a portion is missing. Among under 300,000 clones listed, approximately 24% were seen once. Notes on the study in general: Across all four CD4+ subsets, people with type 1 diabetes showed modestly shorter TCRB CDR3s.

The source of this sequence is a woman in her twenties or thirties with type 1 diabetes. The chain has TRBV10-3 and TRBJ2-1; 11 bases agree with TRBD2. The specimen was naive CD4+ T cells from blood. The CDR3 DNA is TGTGCCATCGCGACTAGCGGGATCAATGAGCAGTTCTTC. Its translation is CAIATSGINEQFF.